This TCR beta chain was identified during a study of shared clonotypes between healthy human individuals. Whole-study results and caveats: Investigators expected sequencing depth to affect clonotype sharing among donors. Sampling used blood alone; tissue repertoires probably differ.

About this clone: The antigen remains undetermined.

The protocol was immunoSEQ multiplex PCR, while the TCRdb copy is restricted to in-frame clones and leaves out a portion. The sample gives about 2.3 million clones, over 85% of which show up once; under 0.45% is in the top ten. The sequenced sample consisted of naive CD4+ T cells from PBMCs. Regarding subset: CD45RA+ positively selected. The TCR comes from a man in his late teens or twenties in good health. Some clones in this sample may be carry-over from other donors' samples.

The CDR3 DNA sequence: TGCAGCGTTTCCTCGGGAGTTACAGATACGCAGTATTTT. Protein sequence: CSVSSGVTDTQYF. The chain joins TRBV29-1 to TRBJ2-3; tentative D call: TRBD2 (6 bases). V was pared by 5 bases and J by 3 bases, with 12 bases between. The CDR3 length is 13 residues. Germline V gene lookup returns CDR1 SQVTM and CDR2 ANQGSEA.